Sequencing of this T cell receptor beta chain was carried out in a study of CD8 T cells in ankylosing spondylitis. TCRdb used MiXCR to reprocess the 5' RACE reads, holding one entry per CDR3 protein. The profile shows 350,000 to 450,000 distinct CDR3 sequences, roughly 20% of them singletons. V gave up 3 bases and J gave up 2 bases, with 11 bases separating them. This CDR3 is built from 14 residues. CDR1 MGHDK and CDR2 SYGVNS come from the germline V gene. This clonotype was sampled from a male donor with ankylosing spondylitis or in good health (not recorded which). The chain recombines TRBV25-1 with TRBJ2-7, with a possible D match to TRBD1 (6 bases). Sequencing was done on a sample of blood, either unsorted or a sorted T cell fraction (not recorded which). The CDR3 DNA follows: TGTGCCAGCAGTGATGGGGACATCACCTACGAGCAGTACTTC. It codes for CASSDGDITYEQYF.